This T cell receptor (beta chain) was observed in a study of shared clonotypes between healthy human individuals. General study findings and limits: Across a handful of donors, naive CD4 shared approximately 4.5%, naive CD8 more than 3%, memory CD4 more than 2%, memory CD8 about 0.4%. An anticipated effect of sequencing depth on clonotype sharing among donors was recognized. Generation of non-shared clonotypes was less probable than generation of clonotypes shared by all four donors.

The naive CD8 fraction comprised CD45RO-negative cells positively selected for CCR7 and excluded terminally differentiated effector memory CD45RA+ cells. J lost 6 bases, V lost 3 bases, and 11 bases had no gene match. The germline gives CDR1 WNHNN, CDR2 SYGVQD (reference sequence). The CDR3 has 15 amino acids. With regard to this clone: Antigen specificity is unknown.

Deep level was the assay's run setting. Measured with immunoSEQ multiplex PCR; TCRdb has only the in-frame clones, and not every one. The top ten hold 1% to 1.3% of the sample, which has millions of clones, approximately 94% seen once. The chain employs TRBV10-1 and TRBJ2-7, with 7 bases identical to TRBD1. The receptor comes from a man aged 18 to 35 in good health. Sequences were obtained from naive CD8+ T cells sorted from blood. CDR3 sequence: CASSDPGQRDREQYF. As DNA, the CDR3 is TGCGCCAGCAGTGATCCGGGACAGAGGGATCGCGAGCAGTACTTC.